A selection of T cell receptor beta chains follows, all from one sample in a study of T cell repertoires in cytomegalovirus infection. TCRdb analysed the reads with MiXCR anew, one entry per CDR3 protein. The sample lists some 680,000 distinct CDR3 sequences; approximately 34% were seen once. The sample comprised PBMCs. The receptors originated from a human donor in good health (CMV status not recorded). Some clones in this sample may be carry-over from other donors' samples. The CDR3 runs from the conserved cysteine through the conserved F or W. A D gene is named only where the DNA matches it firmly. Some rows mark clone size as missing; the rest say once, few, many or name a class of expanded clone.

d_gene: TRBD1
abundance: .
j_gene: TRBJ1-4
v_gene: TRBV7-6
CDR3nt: TGTGCCAGCAGCTGGACAGGGGGCCTGAAAGGACTGTTTTTT
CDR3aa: CASSWTGGLKGLFF

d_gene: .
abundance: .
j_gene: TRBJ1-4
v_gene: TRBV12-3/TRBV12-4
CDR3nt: TGTGCCAGCAGTTTCGCGGGCAGGGGCTTTGCAACTAATGAAAAACTGTTTTTT
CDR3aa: CASSFAGRGFATNEKLFF

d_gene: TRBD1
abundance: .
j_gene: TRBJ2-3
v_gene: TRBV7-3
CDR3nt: TGTGCCAGCAGCCCCTCGGGACAGGGGGCTGATACGCAGTATTTT
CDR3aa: CASSPSGQGADTQYF

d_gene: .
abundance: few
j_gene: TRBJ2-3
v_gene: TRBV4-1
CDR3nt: TGCGCCAGCAGCCAAGATGGTCAAACAGATACGCAGTATTTT
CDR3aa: CASSQDGQTDTQYF

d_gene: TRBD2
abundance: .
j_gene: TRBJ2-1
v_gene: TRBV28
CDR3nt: TGTGCCAGCAGTTCACTCGAATTAAGCGGGGACTACAATGAGCAGTTCTTC
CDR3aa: CASSSLELSGDYNEQFF

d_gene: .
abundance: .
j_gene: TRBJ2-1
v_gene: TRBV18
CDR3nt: TGTGCCAGCTCACCCAACAACAGGGGAGGGTTCTTC
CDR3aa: CASSPNNRGGFF

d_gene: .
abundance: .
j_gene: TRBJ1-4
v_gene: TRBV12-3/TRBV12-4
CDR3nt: TGTGCCAGCAGTCCGAGTGGTAATGAAAAACTGTTTTTT
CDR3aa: CASSPSGNEKLFF

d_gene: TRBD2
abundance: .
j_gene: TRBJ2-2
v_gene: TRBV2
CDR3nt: TGTGCCAGCAGGAAGACTAGCGGGGGTCCGAACACCGGGGAGCTGTTTTTT
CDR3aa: CASRKTSGGPNTGELFF

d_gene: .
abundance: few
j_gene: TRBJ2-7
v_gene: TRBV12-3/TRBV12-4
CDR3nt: TGTGCCAGCAGCGCTTCCGGGACCTACGAGCAGTACTTC
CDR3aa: CASSASGTYEQYF

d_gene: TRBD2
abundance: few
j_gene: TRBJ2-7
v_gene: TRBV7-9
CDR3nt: TGTGCCAGCAGCTTAGCGCTTGGGACTAGCGGAACCCACGAGCAGTACTTC
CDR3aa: CASSLALGTSGTHEQYF

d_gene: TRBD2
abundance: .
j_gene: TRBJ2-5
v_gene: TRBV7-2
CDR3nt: TGTGCCAGCAGCCGACTAGCGGGGTACCAAGAGACCCAGTACTTC
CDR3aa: CASSRLAGYQETQYF

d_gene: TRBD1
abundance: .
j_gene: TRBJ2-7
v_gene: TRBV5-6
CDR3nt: TGTGCCAGCAGCCGGATGGGACAGCTCACCTCCTACGAGCAGTACTTC
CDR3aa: CASSRMGQLTSYEQYF

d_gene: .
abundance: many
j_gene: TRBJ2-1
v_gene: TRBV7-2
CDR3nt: TGTGCCAGCAGCTACCAGGAAGTTAGGAATGAGCAGTTCTTC
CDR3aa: CASSYQEVRNEQFF

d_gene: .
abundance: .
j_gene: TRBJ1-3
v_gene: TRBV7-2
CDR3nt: TGTGCCAGCAGCTTTTGGTATCGGGGGGGGACTGGAAACACCATATATTTT
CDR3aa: CASSFWYRGGTGNTIYF

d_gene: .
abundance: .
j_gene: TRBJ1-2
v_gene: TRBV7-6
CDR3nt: TGTGCCAGCAGCTTAGTACCCCGTCGCAGGAACGATGGCTACACCTTC
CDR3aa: CASSLVPRRRNDGYTF

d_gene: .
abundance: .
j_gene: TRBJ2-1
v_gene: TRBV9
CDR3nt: TGTGCCAGCAGCGCCCCGGGCGGATACAATGAGCAGTTCTTC
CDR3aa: CASSAPGGYNEQFF

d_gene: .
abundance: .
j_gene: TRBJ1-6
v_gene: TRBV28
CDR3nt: TGTGCCAGCAGGGGCCCCCCCTATAATTCACCCCTCCACTTT
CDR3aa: CASRGPPYNSPLHF